This T cell receptor beta chain emerged from a study of patients and donors after allogeneic stem cell transplantation. This clonotype has ten or more counts. This CDR3 is 13 amino acids long. V lost 4 bases, J lost 4 bases, and 10 bases lay in between. MiXCR, run by TCRdb on the RT-PCR reads, gives a single entry per CDR3 protein. The table includes 390,000 or so distinct CDR3 sequences, around 16% detected once. The specimen was blood, either unsorted or a sorted T cell fraction (not recorded which). The source of this sequence is a human donor who was either an allogeneic HSCT recipient or a stem cell or donor lymphocyte infusion donor (not recorded which). It is not recorded whose cells these are; they may come from a transplant donor. V usage is TRBV12-3 or TRBV12-4 and J usage is TRBJ2-5, with D unclear. In DNA form, the CDR3 reads TGTGCCAGCAGTTGGGTCCTAGGAGAGACCCAGTACTTC. The encoded protein is CASSWVLGETQYF.